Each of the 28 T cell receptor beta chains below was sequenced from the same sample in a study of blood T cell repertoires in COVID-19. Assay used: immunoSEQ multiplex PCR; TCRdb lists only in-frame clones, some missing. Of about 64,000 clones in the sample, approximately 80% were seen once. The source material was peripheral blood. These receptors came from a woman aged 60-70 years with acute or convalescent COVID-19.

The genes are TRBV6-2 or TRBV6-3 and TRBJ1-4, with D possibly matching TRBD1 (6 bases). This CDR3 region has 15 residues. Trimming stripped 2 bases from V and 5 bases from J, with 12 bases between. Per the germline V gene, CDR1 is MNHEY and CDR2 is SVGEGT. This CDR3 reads CASSYPSQGNEKLFF. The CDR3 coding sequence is TGTGCCAGCAGTTACCCGTCCCAGGGGAATGAAAAACTGTTTTTT.

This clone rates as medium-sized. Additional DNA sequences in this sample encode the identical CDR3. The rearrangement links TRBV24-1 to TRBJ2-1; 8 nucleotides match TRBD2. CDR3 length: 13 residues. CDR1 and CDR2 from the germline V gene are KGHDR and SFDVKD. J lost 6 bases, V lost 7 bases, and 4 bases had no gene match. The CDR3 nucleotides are TGTGCCACCAGCGGGGGGGCATTCAATGAGCAGTTCTTC. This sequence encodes CATSGGAFNEQFF.

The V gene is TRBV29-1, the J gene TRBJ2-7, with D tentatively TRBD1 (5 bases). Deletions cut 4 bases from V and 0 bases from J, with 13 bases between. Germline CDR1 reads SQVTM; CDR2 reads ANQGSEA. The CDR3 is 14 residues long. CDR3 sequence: CSVGKGESSYEQYF. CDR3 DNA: TGCAGCGTTGGGAAAGGGGAAAGCTCCTACGAGCAGTACTTC.

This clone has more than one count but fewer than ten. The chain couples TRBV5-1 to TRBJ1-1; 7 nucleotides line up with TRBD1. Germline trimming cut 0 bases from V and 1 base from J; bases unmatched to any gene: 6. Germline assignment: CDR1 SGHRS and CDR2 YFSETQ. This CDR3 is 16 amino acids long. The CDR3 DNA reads TGCGCCAGCAGCTTGGAGGGACAGCTCTCGAACACTGAAGCTTTCTTT. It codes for CASSLEGQLSNTEAFF.

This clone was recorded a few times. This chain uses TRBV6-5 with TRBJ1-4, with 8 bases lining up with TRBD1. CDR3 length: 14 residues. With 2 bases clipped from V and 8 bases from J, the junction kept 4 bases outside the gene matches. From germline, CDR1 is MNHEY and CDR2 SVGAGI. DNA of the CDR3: TGTGCCAGCAGTTACCAGGGGGCCGGGGAAAAACTGTTTTTT. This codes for CASSYQGAGEKLFF.

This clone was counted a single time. This CDR3 reads CASSTATGTGSNQPQHF. The DNA of the CDR3 is TGTGCCAGTAGTACCGCCACCGGGACAGGGAGCAATCAGCCCCAGCATTTT. The rearrangement links TRBV19 to TRBJ1-5, with 9 bases aligning to TRBD1. CDR3 length: 17 residues. Germline lookup yields CDR1 LNHDA and CDR2 SQIVND (reference sequence). The V gene end was trimmed by 4 bases and the J gene end by 1 base; junction bases not matched to a gene: 8.

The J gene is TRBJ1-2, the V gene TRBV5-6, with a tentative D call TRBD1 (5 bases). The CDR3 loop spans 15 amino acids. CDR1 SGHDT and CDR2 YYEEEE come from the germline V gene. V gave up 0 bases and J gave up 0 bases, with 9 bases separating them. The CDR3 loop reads CASSLGRGANYGYTF. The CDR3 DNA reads TGTGCCAGCAGCTTGGGGCGGGGGGCTAACTATGGCTACACCTTC.

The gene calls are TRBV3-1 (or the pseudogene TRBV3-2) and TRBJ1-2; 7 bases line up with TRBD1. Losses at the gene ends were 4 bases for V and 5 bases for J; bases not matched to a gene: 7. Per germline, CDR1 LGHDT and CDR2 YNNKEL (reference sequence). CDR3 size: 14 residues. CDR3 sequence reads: CASSRASTGYGYTF. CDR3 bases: TGTGCCAGCAGCCGCGCCTCGACAGGGTATGGCTACACCTTC.

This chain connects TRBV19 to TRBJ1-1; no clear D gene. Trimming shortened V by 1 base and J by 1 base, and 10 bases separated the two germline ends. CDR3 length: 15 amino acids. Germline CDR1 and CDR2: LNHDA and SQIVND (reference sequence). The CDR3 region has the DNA TGTGCCAGTAGTATAGCCGTGCTAAAGAACACTGAAGCTTTCTTT. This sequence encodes CASSIAVLKNTEAFF.

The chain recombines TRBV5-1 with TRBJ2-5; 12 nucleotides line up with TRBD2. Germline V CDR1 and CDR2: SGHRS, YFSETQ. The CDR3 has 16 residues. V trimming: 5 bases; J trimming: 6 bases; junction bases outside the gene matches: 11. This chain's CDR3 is CASSTSSGGVSKTQYF. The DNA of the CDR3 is TGCGCCAGCAGTACGTCTAGCGGGGGGGTATCGAAGACCCAGTACTTC.

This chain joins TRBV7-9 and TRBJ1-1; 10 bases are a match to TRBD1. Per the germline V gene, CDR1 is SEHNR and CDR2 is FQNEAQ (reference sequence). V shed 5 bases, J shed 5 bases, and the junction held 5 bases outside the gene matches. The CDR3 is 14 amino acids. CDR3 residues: CASSLQDRGTEAFF. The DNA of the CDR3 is TGTGCCAGCAGCCTCCAGGACAGGGGGACTGAAGCTTTCTTT. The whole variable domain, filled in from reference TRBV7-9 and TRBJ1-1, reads DTGVSQNPRHKITKRGQNVTFRCDPISEHNRLYWYRQTLGQGPEFLTYFQNEAQLEKSRLLSDRFSAERPKGSFSTLEIQRTEQGDSAMYLCASSLQDRGTEAFFGQGTRLTVV.

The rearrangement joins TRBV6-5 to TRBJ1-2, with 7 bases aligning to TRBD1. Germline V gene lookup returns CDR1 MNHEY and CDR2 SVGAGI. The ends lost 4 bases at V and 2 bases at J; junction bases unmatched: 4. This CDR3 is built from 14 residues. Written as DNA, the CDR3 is TGTGCCAGCAGTTTCGGACAGGAAAACTATGGCTACACCTTC. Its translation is CASSFGQENYGYTF.

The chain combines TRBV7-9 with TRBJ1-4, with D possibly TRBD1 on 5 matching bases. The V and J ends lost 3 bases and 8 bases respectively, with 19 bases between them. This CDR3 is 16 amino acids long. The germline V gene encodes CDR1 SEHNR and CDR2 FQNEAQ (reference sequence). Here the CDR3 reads CASSFSIGDRGEKLFF. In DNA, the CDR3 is TGTGCCAGCAGCTTCAGTATAGGGGATCGGGGGGAAAAACTGTTTTTT.

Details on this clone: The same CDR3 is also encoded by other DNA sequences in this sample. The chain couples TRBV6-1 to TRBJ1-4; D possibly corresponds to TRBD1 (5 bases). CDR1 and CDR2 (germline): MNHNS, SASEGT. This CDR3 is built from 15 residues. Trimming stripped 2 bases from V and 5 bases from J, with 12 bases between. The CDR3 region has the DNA TGTGCCAGCAGTGAATCTCCAGGGCTAAATGAAAAACTGTTTTTT. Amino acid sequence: CASSESPGLNEKLFF.

The CDR3 region is CASSVGLAGGSTDTQYF. The CDR3 DNA follows: TGTGCCAGCAGTGTCGGACTAGCGGGGGGGAGCACAGATACGCAGTATTTT. This chain joins TRBV6-1 and TRBJ2-3, with 15 bases identical to TRBD2. The CDR3 loop spans 17 amino acids. J gave up 0 bases and V 4 bases, and 2 bases lay outside the gene matches. CDR1 is MNHNS and CDR2 is SASEGT in the germline V gene.

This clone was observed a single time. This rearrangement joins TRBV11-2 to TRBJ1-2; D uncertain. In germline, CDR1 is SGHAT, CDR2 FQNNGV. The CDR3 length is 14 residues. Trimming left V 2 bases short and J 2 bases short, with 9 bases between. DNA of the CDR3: TGTGCCAGCAGCTTATCGTCAGGAAACTATGGCTACACCTTC. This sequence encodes CASSLSSGNYGYTF. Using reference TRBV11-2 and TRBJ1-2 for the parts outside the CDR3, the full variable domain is EAGVAQSPRYKIIEKRQSVAFWCNPISGHATLYWYQQILGQGPKLLIQFQNNGVVDDSQLPKDRFSAERLKGVDSTLKIQPAKLEDSAVYLCASSLSSGNYGYTFGSGTRLTVV.

CDR3 sequence: CASSVAGGLNTEAFF. CDR3 sequence (DNA): TGTGCCAGCAGCGTAGCAGGGGGCTTGAACACTGAAGCTTTCTTT. The chain carries TRBV9 and TRBJ1-1; 8 bases fit TRBD1. Germline lookup yields CDR1 SGDLS and CDR2 YYNGEE. V was clipped by 0 bases and J by 0 bases; unmatched bases: 1. The length of the CDR3 is 15 residues.

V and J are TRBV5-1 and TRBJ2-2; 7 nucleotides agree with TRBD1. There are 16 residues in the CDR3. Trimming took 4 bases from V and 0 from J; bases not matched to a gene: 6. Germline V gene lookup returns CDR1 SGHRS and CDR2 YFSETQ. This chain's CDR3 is CASSHPGQTNTGELFF. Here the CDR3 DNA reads TGCGCCAGCAGCCATCCGGGACAGACGAACACCGGGGAGCTGTTTTTT.

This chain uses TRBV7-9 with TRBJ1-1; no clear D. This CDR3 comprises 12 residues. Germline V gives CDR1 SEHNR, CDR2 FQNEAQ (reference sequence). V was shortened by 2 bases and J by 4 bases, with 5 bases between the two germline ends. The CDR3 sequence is CASSLSSTEAFF. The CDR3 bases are TGTGCCAGCAGCTTATCCAGCACTGAAGCTTTCTTT.

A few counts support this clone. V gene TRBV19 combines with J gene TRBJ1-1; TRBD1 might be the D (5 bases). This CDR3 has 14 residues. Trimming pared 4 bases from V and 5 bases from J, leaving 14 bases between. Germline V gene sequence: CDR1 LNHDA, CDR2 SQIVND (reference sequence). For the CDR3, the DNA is TGTGCCAGTAGTAGGGCGGCAGGGCGGACTGAAGCTTTCTTT. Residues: CASSRAAGRTEAFF.

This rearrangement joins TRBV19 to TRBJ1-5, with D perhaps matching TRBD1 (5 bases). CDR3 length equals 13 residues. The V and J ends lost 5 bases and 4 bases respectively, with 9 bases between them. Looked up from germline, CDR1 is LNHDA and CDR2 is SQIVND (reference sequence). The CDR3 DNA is TGTGCCAGTAGTCCGACAGCAAATCAGCCCCAGCATTTT. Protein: CASSPTANQPQHF.

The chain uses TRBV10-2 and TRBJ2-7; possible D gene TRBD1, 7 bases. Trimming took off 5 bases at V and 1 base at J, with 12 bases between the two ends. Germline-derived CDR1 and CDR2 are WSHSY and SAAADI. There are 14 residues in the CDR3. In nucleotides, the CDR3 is TGCGCCAGCAGTCCCAGGGGGGATTCCTACGAGCAGTACTTC. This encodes CASSPRGDSYEQYF.

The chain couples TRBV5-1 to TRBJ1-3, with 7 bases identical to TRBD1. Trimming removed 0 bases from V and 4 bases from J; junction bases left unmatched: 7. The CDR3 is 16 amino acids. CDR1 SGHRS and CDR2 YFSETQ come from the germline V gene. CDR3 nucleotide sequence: TGCGCCAGCAGCTTGGAGGGGGCGCTTGGAGGAAACACCATATATTTT. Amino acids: CASSLEGALGGNTIYF.

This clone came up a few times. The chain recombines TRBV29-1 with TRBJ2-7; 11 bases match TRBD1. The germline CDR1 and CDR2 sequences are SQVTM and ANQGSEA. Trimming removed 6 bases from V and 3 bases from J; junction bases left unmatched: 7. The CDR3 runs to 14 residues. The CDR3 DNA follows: TGCAGCGTCACGCGTGGGACAGGGGGCTACGAGCAGTACTTC. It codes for CSVTRGTGGYEQYF.

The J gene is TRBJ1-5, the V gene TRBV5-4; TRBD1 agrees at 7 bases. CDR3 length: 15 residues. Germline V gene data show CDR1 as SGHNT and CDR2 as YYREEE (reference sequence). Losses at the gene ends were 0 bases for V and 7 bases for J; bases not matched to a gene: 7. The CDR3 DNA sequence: TGTGCCAGCAGCTTGGGTGACAGGGCCGAACAGCCCCAGCATTTT. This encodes CASSLGDRAEQPQHF. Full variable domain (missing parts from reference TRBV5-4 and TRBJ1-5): ETGVTQSPTHLIKTRGQQVTLRCSSQSGHNTVSWYQQALGQGPQFIFQYYREEENGRGNFPPRFSGLQFPNYSSELNVNALELDDSALYLCASSLGDRAEQPQHFGDGTRLSIL.

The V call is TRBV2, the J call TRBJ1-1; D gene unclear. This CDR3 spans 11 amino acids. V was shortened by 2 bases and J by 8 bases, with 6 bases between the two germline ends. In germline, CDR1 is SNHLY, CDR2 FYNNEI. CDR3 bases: TGTGCCAGCAGTGAAAGGGAGGAAGCTTTCTTT. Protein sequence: CASSEREEAFF. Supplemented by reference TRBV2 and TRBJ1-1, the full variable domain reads EPEVTQTPSHQVTQMGQEVILRCVPISNHLYFYWYRQILGQKVEFLVSFYNNEISEKSEIFDDQFSVERPDGSNFTLKIRSTKLEDSAMYFCASSEREEAFFGQGTRLTVV.

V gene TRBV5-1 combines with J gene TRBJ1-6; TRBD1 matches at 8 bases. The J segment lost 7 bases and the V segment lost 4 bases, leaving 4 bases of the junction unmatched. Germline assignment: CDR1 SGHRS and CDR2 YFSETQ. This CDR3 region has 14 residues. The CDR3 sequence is CASSQDRANSPLHF. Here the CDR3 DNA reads TGCGCCAGCAGCCAGGACAGGGCCAATTCACCCCTCCACTTT. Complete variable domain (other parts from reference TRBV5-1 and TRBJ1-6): KAGVTQTPRYLIKTRGQQVTLSCSPISGHRSVSWYQQTPGQGLQFLFEYFSETQRNKGNFPGRFSGRQFSNSRSEMNVSTLELGDSALYLCASSQDRANSPLHFGNGTRLTVT.

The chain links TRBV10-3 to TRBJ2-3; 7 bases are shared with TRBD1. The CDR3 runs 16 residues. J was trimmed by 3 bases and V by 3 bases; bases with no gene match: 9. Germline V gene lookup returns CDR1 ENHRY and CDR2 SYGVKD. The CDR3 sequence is CAISDIKGAGTDTQYF. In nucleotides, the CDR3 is TGTGCCATCAGTGACATAAAGGGGGCTGGGACAGATACGCAGTATTTT.